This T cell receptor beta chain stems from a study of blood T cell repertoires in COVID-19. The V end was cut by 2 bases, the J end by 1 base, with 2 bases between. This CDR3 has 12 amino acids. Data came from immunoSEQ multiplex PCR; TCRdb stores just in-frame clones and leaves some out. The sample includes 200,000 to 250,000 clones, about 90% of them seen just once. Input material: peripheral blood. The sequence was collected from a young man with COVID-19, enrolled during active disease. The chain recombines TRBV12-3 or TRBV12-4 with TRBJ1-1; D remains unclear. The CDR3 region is CASSLRNTEAFF. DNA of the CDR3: TGTGCCAGCAGTTTACGGAACACTGAAGCTTTCTTT.